Sequencing of this TCR beta chain was carried out in a study of T cell responses to AZD1222 COVID-19 vaccine. TCRdb's copy holds only in-frame clones and misses some; the assay was immunoSEQ multiplex PCR. In the table there are 95,000 to 150,000 clones, over 85% of which are singletons. Findings of the study overall: Spike-specific TCR breadth rose after two AZD1222 doses, and depth rose as well. Across spike, vaccine-associated CD4 TCRs were found, dominant at 160-218 and 743-854. Clonal diversity was possibly underestimated; the donors were predominantly white British and more often female.

CDR3 length equals 15 residues. The ends lost 3 bases at V and 4 bases at J; junction bases unmatched: 5. Per germline, CDR1 MNHEY and CDR2 SMNVEV (reference sequence). Concerning this clone: Its antigen is still unknown.

The chain employs TRBV27 and TRBJ1-5; TRBD1 matches 8 bases. This TCR was recovered from an adult in good health. The specimen was peripheral blood, collected on day 0 of AZD1222 vaccination. The CDR3 spells CASSLDRALNQPQHF. CDR3 sequence (DNA): TGTGCCAGCAGTTTGGACAGGGCTTTGAATCAGCCCCAGCATTTT.